This T cell receptor (beta chain) originates from a study of beta chain features in type 1 diabetes. Overall study results and limits: Cells carrying high TCR expression could end up over-represented when cDNA is sequenced. It was among patients, rather than healthy donors, that naive, central memory and Treg TCRB repertoires appeared more similar. Within each of all four CD4+ subsets, Type 1 diabetes patients had TCRB CDR3s that were moderately but significantly shorter.

Sequencing targeted expressed TCRB transcripts, as all isolated RNA had been reverse transcribed. Naive, central memory and regulatory T cell samples yielded roughly 3.6 million reads on average. Generated by immunoSEQ multiplex PCR, the TCRdb table keeps only in-frame clones and is missing some. The table records about 160,000 clones, 63% of them present only once. The CDR3 spans 15 residues. Germline CDR1 and CDR2: MGHDK and SYGVNS. V shed 3 bases and J shed 4 bases, with 15 bases lying between them. This clone has just a few counts. Antigen specificity is unknown. The genes are TRBV25-1 and TRBJ2-5, with TRBD1 as a possible D gene (6 bases). Sample: naive CD4+ T cells from blood. The origin of this receptor is a man aged 30-40 years with type 1 diabetes. In nucleotides, the CDR3 is TGTGCCAGCAGTGAGTCAGGGGCTGGGGGAGAGACCCAGTACTTC. Its translation: CASSESGAGGETQYF.